This T cell receptor beta chain derives from a study of T cell responses to AZD1222 COVID-19 vaccine. A few counts support this clone. Its matching antigen is unknown. Sequencing was performed with immunoSEQ multiplex PCR; in TCRdb, only in-frame clones are kept and a portion is missing. The table records roughly 120,000 clones, 91% of them present only once. From germline, CDR1 is KGHSH and CDR2 LQKENI. V was clipped by 5 bases and J by 1 base, with 8 bases between them. This CDR3 comprises 13 residues. Study-wide points: Dominant CD4 TCR responses targeted spike regions 160-218 and 743-854.

The chain has TRBV18 and TRBJ1-1; a weak D match, TRBD1 (6 bases). This clonotype was obtained from an adult in good health. The sequencing here drew on peripheral blood, taken on day 0 of AZD1222 vaccination. CDR3 amino acids: CASSKDRNTEAFF. The CDR3 DNA reads as TGTGCCAGCTCAAAGGACAGGAACACTGAAGCTTTCTTT.